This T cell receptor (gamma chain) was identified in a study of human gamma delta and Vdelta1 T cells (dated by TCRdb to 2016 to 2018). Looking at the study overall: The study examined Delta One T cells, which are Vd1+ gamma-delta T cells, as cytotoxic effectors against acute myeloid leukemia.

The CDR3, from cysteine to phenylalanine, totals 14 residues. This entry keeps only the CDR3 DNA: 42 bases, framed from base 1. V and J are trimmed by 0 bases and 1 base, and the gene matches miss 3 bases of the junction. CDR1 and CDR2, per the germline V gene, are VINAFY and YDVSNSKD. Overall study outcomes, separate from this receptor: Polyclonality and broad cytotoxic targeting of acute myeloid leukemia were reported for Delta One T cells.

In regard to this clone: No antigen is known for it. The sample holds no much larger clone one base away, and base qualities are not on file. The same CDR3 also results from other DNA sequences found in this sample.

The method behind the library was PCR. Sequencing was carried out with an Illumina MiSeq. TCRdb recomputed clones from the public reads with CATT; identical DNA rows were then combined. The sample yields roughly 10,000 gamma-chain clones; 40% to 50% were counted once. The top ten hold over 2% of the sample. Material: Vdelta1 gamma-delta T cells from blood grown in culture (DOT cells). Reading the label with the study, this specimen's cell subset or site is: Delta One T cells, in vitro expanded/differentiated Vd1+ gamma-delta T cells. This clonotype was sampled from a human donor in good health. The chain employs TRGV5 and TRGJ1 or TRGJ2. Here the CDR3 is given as CATWDRENYYKKLF. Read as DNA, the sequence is TGTGCCACCTGGGACAGGGAAAATTATTATAAGAAACTCTTT.